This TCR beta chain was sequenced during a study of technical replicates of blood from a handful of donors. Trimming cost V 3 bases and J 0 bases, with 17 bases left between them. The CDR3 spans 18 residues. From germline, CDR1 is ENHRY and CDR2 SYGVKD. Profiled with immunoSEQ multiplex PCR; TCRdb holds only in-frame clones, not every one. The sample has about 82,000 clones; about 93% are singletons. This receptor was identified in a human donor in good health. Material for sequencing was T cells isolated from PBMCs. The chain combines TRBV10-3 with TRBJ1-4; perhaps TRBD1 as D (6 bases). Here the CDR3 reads CAISDEQGPISTNEKLFF. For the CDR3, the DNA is TGTGCCATCAGTGATGAGCAGGGGCCTATATCAACTAATGAAAAACTGTTTTTT.